These 17 T cell receptor beta chains were sequenced from one sample in a study of control samples from healthy donors and cancer patients. Profiling relied on immunoSEQ multiplex PCR, and the TCRdb table lists in-frame clones only, not all of them. The sample has some 82,000 clones, around 87% seen once. Sequenced: blood. The receptor set was obtained from a man in his fifties or sixties in good health.

The chain joins TRBV4-1 to TRBJ2-1; 10 bases are shared with TRBD2. Germline CDR1 MGHRA, CDR2 YSYEKL. After removal of 6 bases from V and 2 bases from J, the junction contained 7 bases not matched to a gene. The CDR3 has 16 residues. CDR3 DNA: TGCGCCAGCAGTTTCGGACTAGCGGAGGCCTACAATGAGCAGTTCTTC. It translates to CASSFGLAEAYNEQFF.

This chain joins TRBV3-1 (or the pseudogene TRBV3-2) and TRBJ2-2; tentatively, D is TRBD2 (5 bases). The V and J ends lost 4 bases and 6 bases respectively, with 15 bases between them. CDR3 length: 15 residues. Germline-derived CDR1 and CDR2 are LGHDT and YNNKEL (reference sequence). The CDR3 sequence: CASSRWASEAGELFF. The DNA of the CDR3 is TGTGCCAGCAGCCGGTGGGCCTCGGAGGCCGGGGAGCTGTTTTTT.

This chain joins TRBV6-2 or TRBV6-3 and TRBJ2-3; a weak D match, TRBD2 (6 bases). The ends were cut back, 2 bases at V and 2 bases at J, with 8 bases in the middle. The CDR3 totals 14 residues. Germline CDR1 and CDR2: MNHEY and SVGEGT. DNA of the CDR3: TGTGCCAGCAGTTACGCGGGGCCCACAGATACGCAGTATTTT. This translates into CASSYAGPTDTQYF.

The chain carries TRBV7-3 and TRBJ1-1, with D unclear. Trimming removed 2 bases at V and 8 bases at J, with 12 bases between. This CDR3 is built from 13 residues. Germline V lookup: CDR1 SGHTA, CDR2 FQGTGA. CDR3 amino acids: CASSLGSLAEAFF. CDR3 nucleotide sequence: TGTGCCAGCAGCTTAGGGTCCCTCGCGGAAGCTTTCTTT.

This chain uses TRBV18 with TRBJ1-2, with 7 bases lining up with TRBD1. This CDR3 is 14 amino acids long. The ends lost 3 bases at V and 6 bases at J; junction bases unmatched: 7. Looked up from germline, CDR1 is KGHSH and CDR2 is LQKENI. The CDR3 loop is CASSPTTGADGYTF. In DNA, the CDR3 is TGTGCCAGCTCACCTACCACAGGGGCAGATGGCTACACCTTC. Full variable domain (outside the CDR3, taken from reference TRBV18 and TRBJ1-2): NAGVMQNPRHLVRRRGQEARLRCSPMKGHSHVYWYRQLPEEGLKFMVYLQKENIIDESGMPKERFSAEFPKEGPSILRIQQVVRGDSAAYFCASSPTTGADGYTFGSGTRLTVV.

The chain couples TRBV7-9 to TRBJ2-2; perhaps D is TRBD1 or TRBD2 (6 bases each). Germline CDR1 reads SEHNR; CDR2 reads FQNEAQ (reference sequence). Trimming stripped 5 bases from V and 4 bases from J, with 17 bases between. This CDR3 has 16 residues. This CDR3 is CASSVGGTPLTGELFF. The CDR3, as DNA: TGTGCCAGCAGCGTAGGGGGGACCCCGCTCACCGGGGAGCTGTTTTTT. Full variable domain (outside the CDR3, taken from reference TRBV7-9 and TRBJ2-2): DTGVSQNPRHKITKRGQNVTFRCDPISEHNRLYWYRQTLGQGPEFLTYFQNEAQLEKSRLLSDRFSAERPKGSFSTLEIQRTEQGDSAMYLCASSVGGTPLTGELFFGEGSRLTVL.

J is TRBJ2-7 and V is TRBV28; D is ambiguous. Germline-derived CDR1 and CDR2 are MDHEN and SYDVKM. The V and J ends lost 6 bases and 2 bases respectively, with 8 bases between them. The CDR3 totals 12 residues. CDR3 nucleotide sequence: TGTGCCAGCAGCCTGGGAACCTACGAGCAGTACTTC. Residues: CASSLGTYEQYF.

The V gene is TRBV4-3, the J gene TRBJ1-6; D uncertain. This CDR3 region has 14 residues. The V end was cut by 4 bases, the J end by 6 bases, with 10 bases between. Germline CDR1 LGHNA, CDR2 YSLEER. The DNA for the CDR3 is TGCGCCAGCAGCCCTACCTCATCTAATTCACCCCTCCACTTT. This encodes CASSPTSSNSPLHF.

The V and J genes are TRBV2 and TRBJ2-7; 7 bases are a match to TRBD2. This CDR3 region has 14 residues. CDR1 and CDR2 (germline): SNHLY, FYNNEI. With V trimmed by 4 bases and J by 0 bases, 3 bases remained unmatched. The CDR3 nucleotides read TGTGCCAGCAGTGCAGGACTAGTCTCCTACGAGCAGTACTTC. Translated: CASSAGLVSYEQYF.

This clone has just one count. V usage is TRBV5-1 and J usage is TRBJ2-2, with D possibly TRBD1 on 5 matching bases. Trimming stripped 0 bases from V and 6 bases from J, with 12 bases between. Per the germline V gene, CDR1 is SGHRS and CDR2 is YFSETQ. The CDR3 runs 15 residues. CDR3 DNA sequence: TGCGCCAGCAGCTTGGAGGCAGGGAAGGCCGGGGAGCTGTTTTTT. Translation: CASSLEAGKAGELFF.

The rearrangement links TRBV4-3 to TRBJ2-5; D unclear. V was clipped by 3 bases and J by 5 bases, with 19 bases between them. The CDR3 runs to 16 residues. In germline, CDR1 is LGHNA, CDR2 YSLEER. In DNA form, the CDR3 reads TGCGCCAGCAGCCACAACCTGAGGACCGACGGGGAGACCCAGTACTTC. It yields the protein CASSHNLRTDGETQYF.

Comment on this clone: An end of the junction differs from the germline gene, which may be a read error. This chain joins TRBV2 and TRBJ2-7; D is undetermined. The CDR3 totals 13 residues. Germline lookup yields CDR1 SNHLY and CDR2 FYNNEI. DNA of the CDR3: TGTGCCAGCAGGGGGTTAGACGCATACGGGCAGTACTTC. As protein: CASRGLDAYGQYF.

This clone turned up a few times. The chain is built from TRBV6-2 or TRBV6-3 and TRBJ1-3; D gene ambiguous. V was clipped by 6 bases and J by 0 bases, with 18 bases between them. The germline V gene encodes CDR1 MNHEY and CDR2 SVGEGT. The CDR3 totals 17 residues. The chain's CDR3 is CASSPGRHLSSGNTIYF. Written as DNA, the CDR3 is TGTGCCAGCAGCCCCGGGAGGCACCTTAGCTCTGGAAACACCATATATTTT.

The chain couples TRBV6-1 to TRBJ2-4; D possibly corresponds to TRBD2 (6 bases). This CDR3 comprises 14 residues. Germline values: CDR1 MNHNS, CDR2 SASEGT. V was trimmed by 1 base and J by 8 bases, leaving 12 bases between them. CDR3 nucleotides: TGTGCCAGCAGTGAAGTCGGGGGTTGGGACATTCAGTACTTC. Its protein is CASSEVGGWDIQYF.

The rearrangement uses TRBV10-3 and TRBJ1-6; D is uncertain. The CDR3 sequence is 18 residues long. Germline-derived CDR1 and CDR2 are ENHRY and SYGVKD. The V end was cut by 4 bases, the J end by 3 bases, with 19 bases between. CDR3 coding DNA: TGTGCCATCAGTGCGTACAGCAACGATCCCTTCTATAATTCACCCCTCCACTTT. It specifies CAISAYSNDPFYNSPLHF.

J is TRBJ2-1 and V is TRBV7-9; D unclear. Looked up from germline, CDR1 is SEHNR and CDR2 is FQNEAQ (reference sequence). The CDR3 has 12 residues. Between the trimmed V and J ends, which lost 5 bases and 9 bases, there was a span of 11 bases. Here the CDR3 DNA reads TGTGCCAGCAGCGTCCCACCTGGTGAGCAGTTCTTC. It codes for CASSVPPGEQFF.

The chain employs TRBV2 and TRBJ2-1, with D uncertain. The germline V gene encodes CDR1 SNHLY and CDR2 FYNNEI. V lost 3 bases to trimming and J lost 0 bases, with 12 bases between them. The CDR3 is made up of 16 amino acids. Here the CDR3 reads CASSDFGLNSYNEQFF. CDR3 coding DNA: TGTGCCAGCAGTGATTTCGGCCTAAACTCCTACAATGAGCAGTTCTTC. The entire variable domain, with the rest obtained from reference TRBV2 and TRBJ2-1, is as follows: EPEVTQTPSHQVTQMGQEVILRCVPISNHLYFYWYRQILGQKVEFLVSFYNNEISEKSEIFDDQFSVERPDGSNFTLKIRSTKLEDSAMYFCASSDFGLNSYNEQFFGPGTRLTVL.